The 26 T cell receptor beta chains below come from one sample, sequenced in a study of Graves' ophthalmopathy and Graves' hyperthyroidism. Amplification of the TCR beta CDR3 regions used RNA transcripts (as template). A first-round RT-PCR used HTBI primers, followed by a second-round multiplex PCR. Via MiXCR, TCRdb re-called the multiplex PCR reads, giving one row per CDR3 protein. The data show about 740,000 distinct CDR3 sequences, roughly two fifths seen once. Sequences were obtained from peripheral blood. The receptor set was obtained from an adult man with Graves' ophthalmopathy.

The sample holds a few counts of this clonotype. This sequence joins TRBV5-8 and TRBJ1-1; possible D gene TRBD1, 6 bases. CDR3 size: 16 residues. Germline CDR1 is SGHTS and CDR2 is YDEGEE. V was clipped by 4 bases and J by 8 bases, with 24 bases between them. The chain's CDR3 is CASSPTGTFPTTEAFF. In DNA form, the CDR3 reads TGTGCCAGCAGCCCGACCGGGACATTCCCGACAACGGAAGCTTTCTTT.

This clonotype was picked up a small number of times. The chain joins TRBV6-1 to TRBJ1-5; 7 bases align to TRBD1. The junction had 4 bases not matched to a gene; V was cut back by 3 bases and J by 5 bases. There are 14 residues in the CDR3. Germline values: CDR1 MNHNS, CDR2 SASEGT. The CDR3 region is CASSEDRWDQPQHF. In DNA form, the CDR3 reads TGTGCCAGCAGTGAGGACAGGTGGGATCAGCCCCAGCATTTT.

This clonotype was seen ten or more times. The chain links TRBV2 to TRBJ1-2; tentatively, D is TRBD1 (5 bases). The CDR3 sequence is 14 residues long. Germline values: CDR1 SNHLY, CDR2 FYNNEI. The V and J ends lost 4 bases and 7 bases respectively, with 16 bases between them. CDR3 sequence: CASSVGEGVGGYTF. The CDR3 nucleotides read TGTGCCAGCAGTGTAGGGGAAGGAGTCGGTGGCTACACCTTC.

There are a few counts of this clonotype. The chain carries TRBV14 and TRBJ2-3; D unresolved. The CDR3 loop spans 14 amino acids. The V and J ends lost 0 bases and 4 bases respectively, with 8 bases between them. The germline V gene has CDR1 SGHDN and CDR2 FVKESK. DNA for the CDR3: TGTGCCAGCAGCCAAGATTTCGCGGCAGATACGCAGTATTTT. Translation gives CASSQDFAADTQYF.

The chain recombines TRBV25-1 with TRBJ2-2; the match to TRBD1 covers 9 bases. CDR1 MGHDK and CDR2 SYGVNS come from the germline V gene. V shed 9 bases, J shed 5 bases, and the junction held 16 bases outside the gene matches. The CDR3 contains 17 residues. The CDR3: CASSTSGTGLETGELFF. CDR3 in DNA: TGTGCCAGTAGTACTTCCGGGACAGGGTTGGAGACCGGGGAGCTGTTTTTT.

Details on this clonotype: One junction end does not reproduce the germline sequence, and a read error may be involved. The V gene is TRBV15, the J gene TRBJ2-5; D not certain. The germline V gene encodes CDR1 LNHNV and CDR2 YYDKDF (reference sequence). This CDR3 has 15 amino acids. This chain's CDR3 is CATSRGSVRSETRYF. In DNA, the CDR3 is TGTGCCACCAGCAGAGGTTCTGTCAGGTCCGAGACCCGGTACTTC.

The chain links TRBV12-3 or TRBV12-4 to TRBJ2-7, with D possibly matching TRBD1 (6 bases). This CDR3 contains 14 residues. V was pared by 4 bases and J by 3 bases, with 13 bases between. The CDR3 is CASSSTGQYYEQYF. DNA of the CDR3: TGTGCCAGCAGTTCAACGGGACAATACTACGAGCAGTACTTC.

The genes are TRBV29-1 and TRBJ1-6, with 10 bases lining up with TRBD1. V lost 4 bases to trimming and J lost 10 bases; unmatched junction nucleotides: 7. There are 14 residues in the CDR3. The V gene's germline CDR1 is SQVTM and CDR2 ANQGSEA. The CDR3 bases are TGCAGCGTTGCAGTCGGGACAGGGGCCTCACCCCTCCACTTT. The encoded protein is CSVAVGTGASPLHF.

The chain carries TRBV15 and TRBJ2-7; D may be TRBD1 (6 bases). The CDR3 consists of 15 residues. Per the germline V gene, CDR1 is LNHNV and CDR2 is YYDKDF (reference sequence). V lost 3 bases to trimming and J lost 2 bases, with 14 bases between them. For the CDR3, the DNA is TGTGCCACCAGCAGTGCTATGGGGGCAACCTACGAGCAGTACTTC. This encodes CATSSAMGATYEQYF.

The chain employs TRBV20-1 and TRBJ1-4; 7 bases agree with TRBD1. Germline CDR1 DFQATT, CDR2 SNEGSKA (reference sequence). The CDR3 contains 14 residues. V trimming: 2 bases; J trimming: 5 bases; junction bases outside the gene matches: 5. CDR3 sequence reads: CSARPDRRNEKLFF. CDR3 sequence (DNA): TGCAGTGCTAGACCGGACAGGAGAAATGAAAAACTGTTTTTT.

This clonotype was observed many times. This chain uses TRBV29-1 with TRBJ2-5; 9 nucleotides line up with TRBD2. Germline CDR1 is SQVTM and CDR2 is ANQGSEA. V trimming: 4 bases; J trimming: 0 bases; junction bases outside the gene matches: 15. The CDR3 is 18 residues long. The CDR3 region has the DNA TGCAGCGTTGCCCGTAGGACTAGACTAGCGGAGAACCAAGAGACCCAGTACTTC. Protein sequence: CSVARRTRLAENQETQYF.

This clonotype occurred many times. The chain couples TRBV7-9 to TRBJ1-1; the D is unclear. Germline V gene sequence: CDR1 SEHNR, CDR2 FQNEAQ (reference sequence). The CDR3 is 11 residues long. The ends were cut back, 7 bases at V and 3 bases at J, with 6 bases in the middle. As DNA, the CDR3 is TGTGCCAGCACTAGGTACACTGAAGCTTTCTTT. Translating gives CASTRYTEAFF.

This clonotype came up a few times. This sequence joins TRBV25-1 and TRBJ2-2; D is uncertain. The CDR3 spans 12 residues. V was trimmed by 6 bases and J by 5 bases, leaving 7 bases between them. Germline V CDR1 and CDR2: MGHDK, SYGVNS. In DNA form, the CDR3 reads TGTGCCAGCAGCACCCGTACCGGGGAGCTGTTTTTT. Translated, it gives CASSTRTGELFF.

The chain employs TRBV20-1 and TRBJ2-2; D unresolved. The CDR3 covers 11 residues. The ends were cut back, 6 bases at V and 10 bases at J, with 12 bases in the middle. CDR1 is DFQATT and CDR2 is SNEGSKA in the germline V gene (reference sequence). The chain's CDR3 is CSAPRFSELFF. DNA of the CDR3: TGCAGTGCCCCCCGTTTTTCGGAGCTGTTTTTT.

Many counts were recorded for this clonotype. This sequence joins TRBV10-3 and TRBJ1-2, with D unclear. The V gene's germline CDR1 is ENHRY and CDR2 SYGVKD. The CDR3 has 13 residues. The ends were cut back, 6 bases at V and 0 bases at J, with 8 bases in the middle. CDR3 residues: CAISGEANYGYTF. The DNA of the CDR3 is TGTGCCATCAGCGGAGAAGCTAACTATGGCTACACCTTC.

This clonotype came up a few times. The chain carries TRBV24-1 and TRBJ2-2; 10 bases agree with TRBD1. J lost 5 bases, V lost 4 bases, and 6 bases had no gene match. This CDR3 has 16 residues. The germline CDR1 and CDR2 sequences are KGHDR and SFDVKD. CDR3 bases: TGTGCCACCAGTGAGGGGGACAGGGGACCAACCGGGGAGCTGTTTTTT. Translation gives CATSEGDRGPTGELFF.

Notes on this clonotype: This sequence may be a read error, since a much larger clone differs from it by one base. The missing conserved phenylalanine or tryptophan at the end of this CDR3 makes a read error likely. This CDR3 is CASSRPGGVETQYV. The CDR3 nucleotides are TGTGCCAGCAGTCGTCCCGGGGGAGTTGAGACCCAGTACGTC. The chain is built from TRBV11-1 and TRBJ2-5; D may be TRBD2 (6 bases). The V and J ends lost 6 bases and 5 bases respectively, with 16 bases between them. The CDR3 length is 14 residues. CDR1 is SGHAT, CDR2 FQDESV, per germline (reference sequence).

About this clonotype: One junction end disagrees with the germline gene, perhaps due to a read error. CDR3: CASSIQGPGANVLTF. The DNA of the CDR3 is TGTGCCAGTAGTATACAGGGTCCTGGAGCCAACGTCCTGACTTTC. This rearrangement joins TRBV19 to TRBJ2-6; D might be TRBD1 (5 bases). The CDR3 extends over 15 amino acids. Per germline, CDR1 LNHDA and CDR2 SQIVND (reference sequence).

This chain uses TRBV7-9 with TRBJ2-7; D perhaps matches TRBD1 (5 bases). Trimming left V 4 bases short and J 0 bases short, with 13 bases between. The CDR3 has 15 residues. Germline V lookup: CDR1 SEHNR, CDR2 FQNEAQ (reference sequence). The CDR3 DNA sequence: TGTGCCAGCAGCTACGGACATTCGAGCTCCTACGAGCAGTACTTC. It encodes CASSYGHSSSYEQYF.

This chain uses TRBV28 with TRBJ1-1; D unresolved. The germline V gene encodes CDR1 MDHEN and CDR2 SYDVKM. V lost 8 bases, J lost 5 bases, and 12 bases lay in between. The CDR3 length is 12 residues. The CDR3 spells CASLRGSTEAFF. As DNA, the CDR3 is TGTGCCAGCCTACGGGGTAGTACTGAAGCTTTCTTT. The full variable domain, in which reference TRBV28 and TRBJ1-1 provide the parts outside the CDR3, is DVKVTQSSRYLVKRTGEKVFLECVQDMDHENMFWYRQDPGLGLRLIYFSYDVKMKEKGDIPEGYSVSREKKERFSLILESASTNQTSMYLCASLRGSTEAFFGQGTRLTVV.

This clonotype turned up a few times. This chain joins TRBV7-9 and TRBJ2-6; D gene ambiguous. Germline CDR1 SEHNR, CDR2 FQNEAQ (reference sequence). Deletions cut 4 bases from V and 4 bases from J, with 17 bases between. The CDR3 consists of 17 residues. The CDR3 loop reads CASSSQRASPGANVLTF. The CDR3 DNA follows: TGTGCCAGCAGCTCTCAAAGGGCCTCTCCGGGGGCCAACGTCCTGACTTTC.

This chain connects TRBV10-3 to TRBJ1-2, with D perhaps matching TRBD1 (5 bases). Trimming took 8 bases from V and 2 from J, leaving 12 bases between them. The V gene's germline CDR1 is ENHRY and CDR2 SYGVKD. This CDR3 is built from 13 residues. CDR3 coding DNA: TGTGCCATCGGGGCCGGGGCGAACTATGGCTACACCTTC. It translates to CAIGAGANYGYTF.

Concerning this clonotype: The junction and the germline gene differ at one end; a read error may be behind it. The chain has TRBV20-1 and TRBJ2-3, with D tentatively TRBD1 or TRBD2 (5 bases each). The length of the CDR3 is 13 residues. Per the germline V gene, CDR1 is DFQATT and CDR2 is SNEGSKA (reference sequence). For the CDR3, the DNA is TGCAGTGTAGGGACGATTGCCTCCGATACGCAGGATTTT. This encodes CSVGTIASDTQDF.

This rearrangement joins TRBV10-3 to TRBJ1-3; D is possibly TRBD1 (6 bases). The CDR3 totals 14 residues. V was clipped by 10 bases and J by 2 bases, with 15 bases between them. Germline CDR1 ENHRY, CDR2 SYGVKD. CDR3 in amino acids: CASSLRQAGNTIYF. Here the CDR3 DNA reads TGTGCCAGCAGCCTTCGACAGGCTGGAAACACCATATATTTT.

A note on this clonotype: Since a much larger clone is just one base distant, this may be a read error. The chain links TRBV10-3 to TRBJ1-2; D not certain. There are 14 residues in the CDR3. In germline, CDR1 is ENHRY, CDR2 SYGVKD. CDR3 residues: CASSPRGTNYGHTF. The CDR3 nucleotides read TGTGCCAGCAGTCCCAGAGGAACTAACTATGGCCACACCTTC.

This clonotype was seen only a few times. The gene calls are TRBV20-1 and TRBJ2-7; 7 positions agree with TRBD1. CDR3 length: 15 residues. The V gene end was trimmed by 0 bases and the J gene end by 4 bases; junction bases not matched to a gene: 9. Germline lookup yields CDR1 DFQATT and CDR2 SNEGSKA (reference sequence). The CDR3, as DNA: TGCAGTGCTAGAGATCCGGGACAGAATCTGTACGAGCAGTACTTC. It yields the protein CSARDPGQNLYEQYF.